This T cell receptor beta chain was documented in a study of shared clonotypes between healthy human individuals. The table came from immunoSEQ multiplex PCR; TCRdb's copy has only in-frame clones and leaves some out. The sample consists of some 1,900,000 clones, about 95% of them appearing once. CDR1 and CDR2 from the germline V gene are LGHNA and YSLEER. Losses at the gene ends were 4 bases for V and 2 bases for J; bases not matched to a gene: 9. The CDR3 runs 16 residues. The naive CD8 fraction comprised CD45RO-negative cells positively selected for CCR7 and excluded terminally differentiated effector memory CD45RA+ cells.

Material: naive CD8+ T cells sorted from blood. This clonotype was obtained from a man aged 18 to 29 in good health. The V gene is TRBV4-3, the J gene TRBJ2-5, with TRBD2 matching 8 bases. CDR3 nucleotide sequence: TGCGCCAGCAGCCGCATACTAGCGGTTCCTCAAGAGACCCAGTACTTC. Translated: CASSRILAVPQETQYF.